These 2 T cell receptor beta chains came from one sample sequenced in a study of blood T cells in healthy people across ages. A sample-barcoded 5' primer and a J-beta primer mix were used in a second PCR of about 6 to 11 cycles. Each CDR3 protein gets one entry after TCRdb re-called the 5' RACE reads with MiXCR. This sample has around 1,800,000 distinct CDR3 sequences, with about 39% found just once. Sequencing used blood. These receptors were taken from a human donor in good health.

V gene TRBV7-6 combines with J gene TRBJ2-7, with D perhaps assigned TRBD1 or TRBD2 (5 bases each). The V end lost 5 bases, the J end lost 1 base, and 24 bases lay between the germline ends. This CDR3 has 18 residues. Germline CDR1 SGHVS, CDR2 FNYEAQ. The CDR3 here is CASSRDGNRSPGSYEQYF. CDR3 DNA sequence: TGTGCCAGCAGCAGGGACGGAAATAGGTCCCCAGGATCCTACGAGCAGTACTTC.

This chain uses TRBV6-5 with TRBJ1-2, with 7 bases identical to TRBD1. Germline loops: CDR1 MNHEY, CDR2 SVGAGI. The CDR3 has 15 amino acids. V trimming: 6 bases; J trimming: 4 bases; junction bases outside the gene matches: 11. The CDR3 region has the DNA TGTGCCAGCAGGCGGGGACAGTTGTCTGGCTATGGCTACACCTTC. It codes for CASRRGQLSGYGYTF.